The 23 T cell receptor beta chains presented below share a single source sample, sequenced in a study of blood T cell repertoires in COVID-19. The table came from immunoSEQ multiplex PCR; TCRdb's copy has only in-frame clones and leaves some out. Among 380,000 or so clones, 88% were seen once, and the ten largest hold 0.9% to 1%. The sequenced sample consisted of PBMCs or T cells enriched from blood (not recorded which). The receptors stem from a woman in her twenties or thirties with acute COVID-19.

The V call is TRBV7-9, the J call TRBJ2-2; no firm D call. Germline CDR1 and CDR2: SEHNR and FQNEAQ (reference sequence). Deletions cut 5 bases from V and 2 bases from J, with 12 bases between. The CDR3 consists of 15 residues. The CDR3 here is CASSLARPNTGELFF. Here the CDR3 DNA reads TGTGCCAGCAGCCTGGCCAGGCCTAACACCGGGGAGCTGTTTTTT. Looking up the rest from reference TRBV7-9 and TRBJ2-2 gives the full variable domain: DTGVSQNPRHKITKRGQNVTFRCDPISEHNRLYWYRQTLGQGPEFLTYFQNEAQLEKSRLLSDRFSAERPKGSFSTLEIQRTEQGDSAMYLCASSLARPNTGELFFGEGSRLTVL.

The chain links TRBV30 to TRBJ1-1; D perhaps matches TRBD1 (6 bases). This CDR3 region has 14 residues. CDR1 and CDR2 from the germline V gene are GTSNPN and SVGIG (reference sequence). V dropped 7 bases and J dropped 3 bases, with 18 bases sitting between them. DNA for the CDR3: TGTGCCTTCCCTAAGGGCAGGGGTGACACTGAAGCTTTCTTT. Residues: CAFPKGRGDTEAFF. Together with reference TRBV30 and TRBJ1-1, the CDR3 gives the full variable domain: SQTIHQWPATLVQPVGSPLSLECTVEGTSNPNLYWYRQAAGRGLQLLFYSVGIGQISSEVPQNLSASRPQDRQFILSSKKLLLSDSGFYLCAFPKGRGDTEAFFGQGTRLTVV.

V gene TRBV6-2 or TRBV6-3 combines with J gene TRBJ2-3, with D perhaps matching TRBD2 (6 bases). The CDR3 sequence is 16 residues long. The germline gives CDR1 MNHEY, CDR2 SVGEGT. V lost 4 bases and J 2 bases, leaving 16 bases between the germline ends. In DNA, the CDR3 is TGTGCCAGCAGTTTACCGGGGCGGGGTTTCACAGATACGCAGTATTTT. Protein product: CASSLPGRGFTDTQYF.

This clone has just one count. The rearrangement links TRBV15 to TRBJ1-4; 7 bases match TRBD1. CDR3 length: 15 amino acids. Germline assignment: CDR1 LNHNV and CDR2 YYDKDF (reference sequence). The J segment lost 7 bases and the V segment lost 0 bases, leaving 5 bases of the junction unmatched. In DNA form, the CDR3 reads TGTGCCACCAGCAGAGATTACAGGGGTCGTGAAAAACTGTTTTTT. Its protein product is CATSRDYRGREKLFF.

V gene TRBV20-1 combines with J gene TRBJ1-2; D is unresolved. The CDR3 extends over 11 amino acids. Germline CDR1 and CDR2: DFQATT and SNEGSKA (reference sequence). The V end lost 4 bases, the J end lost 8 bases, and 11 bases lay between the germline ends. CDR3 DNA: TGCAGTGCTAATAATCGGAGAGGCTACACCTTC. This encodes CSANNRRGYTF.

The chain joins TRBV5-6 to TRBJ1-5; a weak D match, TRBD1 (5 bases). The CDR3 spans 15 residues. Trimming stripped 1 base from V and 4 bases from J, with 12 bases between. Germline V gene sequence: CDR1 SGHDT, CDR2 YYEEEE. The CDR3 sequence is CASSLRGWGNQPQHF. The CDR3, as DNA: TGTGCCAGCAGCTTGCGGGGGTGGGGAAATCAGCCCCAGCATTTT.

The rearrangement joins TRBV5-1 to TRBJ1-6; D not resolved. The germline gives CDR1 SGHRS, CDR2 YFSETQ. V was pared by 4 bases and J by 7 bases, with 6 bases between. The CDR3 is made up of 12 amino acids. The CDR3, as DNA: TGCGCCAGCAGCATCAGGAATTCACCCCTCCACTTT. Residues: CASSIRNSPLHF.

This clone appeared a single time. The chain combines TRBV6-1 with TRBJ2-3; 9 bases map to TRBD2. The CDR3 covers 15 residues. V lost 4 bases, J lost 3 bases, and 5 bases stayed unmatched. Per the germline V gene, CDR1 is MNHNS and CDR2 is SASEGT. This chain's CDR3 is CASSVYSGGTDTQYF. In nucleotides, the CDR3 is TGTGCCAGCAGTGTGTATAGCGGGGGAACAGATACGCAGTATTTT.

V is TRBV19 and J is TRBJ1-2; 9 nucleotides match TRBD1. The CDR3 totals 16 residues. CDR1 is LNHDA and CDR2 is SQIVND in the germline V gene (reference sequence). J lost 4 bases, V lost 5 bases, and 11 bases had no gene match. CDR3 DNA: TGTGCCAGTAGTCCCCCCGAACAGGGGGCGGGCTATGGCTACACCTTC. It encodes CASSPPEQGAGYGYTF. Full variable domain (outside the CDR3, taken from reference TRBV19 and TRBJ1-2): DGGITQSPKYLFRKEGQNVTLSCEQNLNHDAMYWYRQDPGQGLRLIYYSQIVNDFQKGDIAEGYSVSREKKESFPLTVTSAQKNPTAFYLCASSPPEQGAGYGYTFGSGTRLTVV.

V usage is TRBV10-2 and J usage is TRBJ2-7, with 9 bases identical to TRBD1. The CDR3 length is 15 residues. Losses at the gene ends were 6 bases for V and 7 bases for J; bases not matched to a gene: 13. Germline CDR1 WSHSY, CDR2 SAAADI. CDR3 loop: CASRDPGQGVQEQYF. The CDR3 region has the DNA TGCGCCAGCAGGGACCCGGGACAGGGAGTACAAGAGCAGTACTTC.

This rearrangement joins TRBV5-1 to TRBJ2-1, with 7 bases lining up with TRBD1. This CDR3 is 15 amino acids long. V shed 4 bases, J shed 6 bases, and the junction held 10 bases outside the gene matches. Germline lookup yields CDR1 SGHRS and CDR2 YFSETQ. CDR3 in amino acids: CASSAGGTTTNEQFF. The CDR3 coding sequence is TGCGCCAGCAGCGCAGGGGGTACCACTACCAATGAGCAGTTCTTC.

The genes are TRBV9 and TRBJ2-3, with 7 bases lining up with TRBD1. Germline V gene lookup returns CDR1 SGDLS and CDR2 YYNGEE. V lost 3 bases and J lost 4; bases outside the gene matches: 5. The CDR3 runs to 14 residues. This CDR3 is CASSADRAPDTQYF. CDR3 nucleotide sequence: TGTGCCAGCAGCGCCGACAGGGCCCCAGATACGCAGTATTTT.

V gene TRBV24-1 combines with J gene TRBJ2-6; TRBD1 agrees at 9 bases. CDR1 and CDR2 from the germline V gene are KGHDR and SFDVKD. The CDR3 sequence is 16 residues long. The J segment lost 4 bases and the V segment lost 2 bases, leaving 2 bases of the junction unmatched. CDR3 loop: CATSDYRGPGANVLTF. The CDR3, as DNA: TGTGCCACCAGTGATTACAGGGGGCCCGGGGCCAACGTCCTGACTTTC.

The chain is built from TRBV5-4 and TRBJ1-2; 8 bases map to TRBD1. The CDR3 sequence is 16 residues long. J gave up 1 base and V 0 bases, and 5 bases lay outside the gene matches. CDR1 and CDR2 from the germline V gene are SGHNT and YYREEE (reference sequence). The CDR3 region is CASSLVSGGGNYGYTF. The DNA of the CDR3 is TGTGCCAGCAGCTTGGTGTCAGGGGGCGGTAACTATGGCTACACCTTC. Looking up the rest from reference TRBV5-4 and TRBJ1-2 gives the full variable domain: ETGVTQSPTHLIKTRGQQVTLRCSSQSGHNTVSWYQQALGQGPQFIFQYYREEENGRGNFPPRFSGLQFPNYSSELNVNALELDDSALYLCASSLVSGGGNYGYTFGSGTRLTVV.

The gene calls are TRBV10-2 and TRBJ2-7; 8 nucleotides align to TRBD1. This CDR3 has 13 residues. Germline CDR1 reads WSHSY; CDR2 reads SAAADI. The trim removed 2 bases at V and 4 bases at J, leaving 1 base unmatched. CDR3 protein: CASSEGQGYEQYF. CDR3 nucleotides: TGCGCCAGCAGTGAGGGACAGGGTTACGAGCAGTACTTC.

The genes are TRBV27 and TRBJ2-2; the D is unclear. The CDR3 contains 14 residues. Germline values: CDR1 MNHEY, CDR2 SMNVEV (reference sequence). With 5 bases removed from V and 4 bases from J, the gap between germline ends came to 11 bases. CDR3 nucleotide sequence: TGTGCCAGCAGTGCGGCCCCCGGCACCGGGGAGCTGTTTTTT. Translating gives CASSAAPGTGELFF.

This sequence joins TRBV5-4 and TRBJ2-5; 9 bases agree with TRBD2. The CDR3 is 16 amino acids. The V segment lost 4 bases and the J segment 5 bases; nucleotides outside the gene matches: 12. Germline V CDR1 and CDR2: SGHNT, YYREEE (reference sequence). CDR3 residues: CASSPSRGGLGETQYF. CDR3 coding DNA: TGTGCCAGCAGCCCTTCGCGGGGGGGCCTGGGGGAGACCCAGTACTTC.

The chain has TRBV15 and TRBJ2-3, with 9 bases fitting TRBD1. J lost 2 bases, V lost 2 bases, and 5 bases had no gene match. Germline CDR1 and CDR2: LNHNV and YYDKDF (reference sequence). CDR3 length: 16 residues. This chain's CDR3 is CATSRSGQGPTDTQYF. In DNA, the CDR3 is TGTGCCACCAGCAGATCCGGACAGGGGCCCACAGATACGCAGTATTTT.

The rearrangement links TRBV15 to TRBJ1-1; TRBD1 matches 7 bases. V lost 0 bases to trimming and J lost 0 bases; unmatched junction nucleotides: 4. The CDR3 runs to 16 residues. Looked up from germline, CDR1 is LNHNV and CDR2 is YYDKDF (reference sequence). CDR3 residues: CATSRDEQGLNTEAFF. The CDR3 region has the DNA TGTGCCACCAGCAGAGATGAACAGGGGCTGAACACTGAAGCTTTCTTT.

This chain connects TRBV24-1 to TRBJ2-1, with TRBD1 matching over 7 bases. CDR3 size: 15 residues. The V gene's germline CDR1 is KGHDR and CDR2 SFDVKD. Trimming at V came to 2 bases and at J to 8 bases, leaving 8 bases not matched to a gene. The CDR3 DNA reads TGTGCCACCAGTGATTCTCAGGGGGTAGTCTATGAGCAGTTCTTC. Translated, it gives CATSDSQGVVYEQFF.

This chain links TRBV7-3 with TRBJ2-5, with TRBD2 matching over 9 bases. The CDR3 loop spans 15 amino acids. Germline CDR1 reads SGHTA; CDR2 reads FQGTGA. The V and J ends lost 2 bases and 1 base, in that order; junction bases with no gene match: 2. DNA for the CDR3: TGTGCCAGCAGCTTAGGTAGCGGGGGCCAAGAGACCCAGTACTTC. Its translation: CASSLGSGGQETQYF.

The chain uses TRBV5-6 and TRBJ2-3, with TRBD2 matching over 8 bases. The CDR3 contains 15 residues. Trimming at V came to 0 bases and at J to 3 bases, leaving 3 bases not matched to a gene. CDR1 and CDR2 from the germline V gene are SGHDT and YYEEEE. The CDR3 DNA reads TGTGCCAGCAGCTTGGTCGGGGGGGGGACAGATACGCAGTATTTT. Translation gives CASSLVGGGTDTQYF.

CDR3 sequence (DNA): TGTGCCAGCAGCTTGTTGGGGAGAACCTACGAGCAGTACTTC. It specifies CASSLLGRTYEQYF. The chain has TRBV5-8 and TRBJ2-7, with a weak D call TRBD2 (5 bases). This CDR3 is built from 14 residues. Germline V gene lookup returns CDR1 SGHTS and CDR2 YDEGEE. The V and J ends lost 1 base and 2 bases respectively, with 10 bases between them.